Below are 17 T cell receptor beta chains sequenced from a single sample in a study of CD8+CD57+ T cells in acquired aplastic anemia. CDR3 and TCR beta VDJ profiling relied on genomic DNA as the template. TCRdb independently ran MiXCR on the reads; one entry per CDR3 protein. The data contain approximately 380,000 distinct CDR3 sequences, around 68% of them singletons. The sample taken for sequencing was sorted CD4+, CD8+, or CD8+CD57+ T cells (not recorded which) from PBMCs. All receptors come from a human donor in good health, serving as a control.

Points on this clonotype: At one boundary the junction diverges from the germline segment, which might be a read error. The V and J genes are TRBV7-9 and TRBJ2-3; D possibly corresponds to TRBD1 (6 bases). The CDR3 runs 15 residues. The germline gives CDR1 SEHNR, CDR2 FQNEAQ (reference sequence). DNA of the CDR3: TGTGCCAGCAGCACACAAGGACAGAACACCGATACGCGGTATTTT. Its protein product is CASSTQGQNTDTRYF.

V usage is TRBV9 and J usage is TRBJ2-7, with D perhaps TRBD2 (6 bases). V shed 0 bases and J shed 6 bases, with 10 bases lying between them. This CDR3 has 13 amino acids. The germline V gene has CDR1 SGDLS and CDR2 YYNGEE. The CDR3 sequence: CASSVGNSGEQYF. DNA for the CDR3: TGTGCCAGCAGCGTAGGTAATAGCGGCGAGCAGTACTTC.

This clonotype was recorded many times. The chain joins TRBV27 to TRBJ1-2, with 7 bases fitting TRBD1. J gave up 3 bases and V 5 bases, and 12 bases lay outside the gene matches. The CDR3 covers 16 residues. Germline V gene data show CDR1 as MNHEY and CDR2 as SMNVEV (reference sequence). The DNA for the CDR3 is TGTGCCAGCAGTAACCATCGCCCCGGGACAGACTATGGCTACACCTTC. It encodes CASSNHRPGTDYGYTF.

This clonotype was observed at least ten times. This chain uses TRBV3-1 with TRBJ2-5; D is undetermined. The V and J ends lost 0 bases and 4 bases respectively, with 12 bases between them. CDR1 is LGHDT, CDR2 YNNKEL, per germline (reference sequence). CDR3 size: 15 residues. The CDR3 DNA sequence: TGTGCCAGCAGCCAAGATCGTAGGAGCGTAGAGACCCAGTACTTC. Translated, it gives CASSQDRRSVETQYF.

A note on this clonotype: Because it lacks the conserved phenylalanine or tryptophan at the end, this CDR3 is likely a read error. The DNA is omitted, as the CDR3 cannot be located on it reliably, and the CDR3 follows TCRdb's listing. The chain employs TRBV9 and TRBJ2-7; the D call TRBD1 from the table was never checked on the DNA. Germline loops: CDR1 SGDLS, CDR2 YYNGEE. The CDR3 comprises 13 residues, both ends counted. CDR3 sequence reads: CASSVGGQGLGEL.

CDR3 sequence reads: CASSQPQTSDYTF. The CDR3 bases are TGCGCCAGCAGCCAACCTCAAACCAGTGACTACACCTTC. The V and J genes are TRBV5-1 and TRBJ1-2, with D uncertain. The CDR3 length is 13 residues. Trimming left V 4 bases short and J 10 bases short, with 17 bases between. Germline CDR1 is SGHRS and CDR2 is YFSETQ.

CDR3 nucleotides: TGTGCCAGCAGCCCAAGGAGGCATGCTAACTATGGCTACACCTTC. Translation: CASSPRRHANYGYTF. The V call is TRBV19, the J call TRBJ1-2; no definite D call. The CDR3 is made up of 15 amino acids. With 9 bases removed from V and 0 bases from J, the gap between germline ends came to 17 bases. Germline V gene data show CDR1 as LNHDA and CDR2 as SQIVND (reference sequence).

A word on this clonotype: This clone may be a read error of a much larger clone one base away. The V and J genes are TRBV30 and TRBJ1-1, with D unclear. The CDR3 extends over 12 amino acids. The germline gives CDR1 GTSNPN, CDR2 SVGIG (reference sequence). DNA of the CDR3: TGTGCCTGGAGTCCACGGGGAACTGAAGCTTCCTTT. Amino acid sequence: CAWSPRGTEASF. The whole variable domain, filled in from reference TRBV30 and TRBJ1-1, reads SQTIHQWPATLVQPVGSPLSLECTVEGTSNPNLYWYRQAAGRGLQLLFYSVGIGQISSEVPQNLSASRPQDRQFILSSKKLLLSDSGFYLCAWSPRGTEASFGQGTRLTVV.

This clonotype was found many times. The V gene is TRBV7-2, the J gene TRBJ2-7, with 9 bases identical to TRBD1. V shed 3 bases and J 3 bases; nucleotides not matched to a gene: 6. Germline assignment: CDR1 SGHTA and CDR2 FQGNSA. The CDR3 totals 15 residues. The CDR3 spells CASSFTTGGYYEQYF. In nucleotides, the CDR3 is TGTGCCAGCAGCTTCACGACAGGGGGGTACTACGAGCAGTACTTC.

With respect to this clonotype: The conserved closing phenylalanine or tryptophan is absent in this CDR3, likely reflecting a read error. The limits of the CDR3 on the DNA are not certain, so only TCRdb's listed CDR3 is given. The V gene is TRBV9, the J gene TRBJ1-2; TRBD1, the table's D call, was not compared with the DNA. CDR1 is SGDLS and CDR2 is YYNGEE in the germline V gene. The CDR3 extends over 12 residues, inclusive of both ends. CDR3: CASSVGKQGKNY.

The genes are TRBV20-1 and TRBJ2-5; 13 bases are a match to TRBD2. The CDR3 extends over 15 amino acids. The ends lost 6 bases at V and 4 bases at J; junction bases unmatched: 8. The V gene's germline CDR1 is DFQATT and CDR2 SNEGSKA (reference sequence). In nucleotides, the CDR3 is TGCAGTGCCCCAAAGGGACTAGCGGGATTAGAGACCCAGTACTTC. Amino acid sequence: CSAPKGLAGLETQYF.

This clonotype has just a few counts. CDR3 nucleotide sequence: TGTGCCACCAGTGACGAACAGGGGGCCTTGGGCTACACCTTC. This gives the protein CATSDEQGALGYTF. This chain uses TRBV24-1 with TRBJ1-2, with 9 nucleotides matching TRBD1. The CDR3 sequence is 14 residues long. Germline assignment: CDR1 KGHDR and CDR2 SFDVKD. V shed 4 bases, J shed 8 bases, and the junction held 7 bases outside the gene matches.

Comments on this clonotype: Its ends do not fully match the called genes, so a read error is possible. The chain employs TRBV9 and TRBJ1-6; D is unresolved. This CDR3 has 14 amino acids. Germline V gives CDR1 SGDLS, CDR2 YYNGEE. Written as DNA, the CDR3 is TGTGCCAGCTGGAACGCGCGAGCAATCACCCCCAGCAACTTT. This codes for CASWNARAITPSNF.

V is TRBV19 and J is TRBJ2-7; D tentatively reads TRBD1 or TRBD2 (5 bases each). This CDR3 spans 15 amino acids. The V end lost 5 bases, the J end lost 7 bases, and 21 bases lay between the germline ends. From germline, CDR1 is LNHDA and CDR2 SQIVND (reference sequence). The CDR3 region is CASSRWDGDTGEQYF. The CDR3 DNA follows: TGTGCCAGTAGTCGCTGGGACGGTGACACCGGGGAGCAGTACTTC. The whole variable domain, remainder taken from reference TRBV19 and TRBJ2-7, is DGGITQSPKYLFRKEGQNVTLSCEQNLNHDAMYWYRQDPGQGLRLIYYSQIVNDFQKGDIAEGYSVSREKKESFPLTVTSAQKNPTAFYLCASSRWDGDTGEQYFGPGTRLTVT.

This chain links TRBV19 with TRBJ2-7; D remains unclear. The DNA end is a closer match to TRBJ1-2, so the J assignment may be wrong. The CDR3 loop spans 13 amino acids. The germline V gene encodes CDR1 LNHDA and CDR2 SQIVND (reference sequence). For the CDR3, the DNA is TGTGCCAGCAGCATTGGGCGTAGGGTCGGCTACACCTTC. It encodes CASSIGRRVGYTF.

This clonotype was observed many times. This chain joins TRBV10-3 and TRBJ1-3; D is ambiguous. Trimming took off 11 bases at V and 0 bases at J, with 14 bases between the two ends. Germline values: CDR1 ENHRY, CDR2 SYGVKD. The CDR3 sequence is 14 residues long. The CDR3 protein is CAAREASSGNTIYF. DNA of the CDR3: TGTGCCGCTCGAGAAGCGTCCTCTGGAAACACCATATATTTT.

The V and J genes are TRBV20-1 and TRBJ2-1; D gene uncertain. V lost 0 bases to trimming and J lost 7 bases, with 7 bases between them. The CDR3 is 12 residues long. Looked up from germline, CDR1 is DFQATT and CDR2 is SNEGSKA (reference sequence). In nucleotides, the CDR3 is TGCAGTGCTAGAGAAGAAGGGAATGAGCAGTTCTTC. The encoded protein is CSAREEGNEQFF.